Listed below are T cell receptor beta chains from one sample, sequenced in a study of post-analysis software for immune sequencing data. TCRdb ran MiXCR on the PCR reads and lists one entry per CDR3 protein. This sample has about 820,000 distinct CDR3 sequences, with about 57% found just once. The sample was blood. These receptors all stem from a girl aged 5 to 17 with multiple sclerosis. Each CDR3 is given with its conserved first and last residue. Fields, in order: V gene, D gene, clone size, J gene, CDR3 DNA, CDR3 protein. The D gene is left open where the match is weak. Expanded clones get a size class; other rows say once, few or many, or leave the size out.

>TRBV5-5|TRBD1|.|TRBJ2-7
TGTGCCAGCAGCTCGGACAGGACAGCCTACGAGCAGTACTTC
CASSSDRTAYEQYF
>TRBV20-1|TRBD1|few|TRBJ1-2
TGCAGTGCTGCGGAGACAGGGAGGCCCTATGGCTACACCTTC
CSAAETGRPYGYTF
>TRBV12-5|.|.|TRBJ2-7
TGTGCTAGTGGTTTGGTACTAGGACGGAACTACGAGCAGTACTTC
CASGLVLGRNYEQYF
>TRBV5-1|.|.|TRBJ2-3
TGCGCCAGCAGCCCCACACTGGAGGGGTCAGCAGATACGCAGTATTTT
CASSPTLEGSADTQYF
>TRBV20-1|TRBD1|.|TRBJ2-1
TGCAGTGCTAGAGATGAGGGGGCCGGATCCTACAATGAGCAGTTCTTC
CSARDEGAGSYNEQFF
>TRBV12-3/TRBV12-4|.|.|TRBJ2-5
TGTGCCAGCAGGCCTACAGGGCTGGAGACCCAGTACTTC
CASRPTGLETQYF
>TRBV20-1|.|few|TRBJ2-7
TGCAGTGCGAGGACAGCTGCCTACGAGCAGTACTTC
CSARTAAYEQYF
>TRBV12-3/TRBV12-4|.|once|TRBJ2-1
TGTGCCAGCAGTTTACGGGCGATGACTAGGAATGAGCAGTTCTTC
CASSLRAMTRNEQFF
>TRBV25-1|.|once|TRBJ1-1
TGTGCCAGCAGTGAATTTCGTTACACTGAAGCTTTCTTT
CASSEFRYTEAFF
>TRBV29-1|TRBD2|.|TRBJ2-3
TGCAGCGGGGTGGTAGCGGGGAGCACAGATACGCAGTATTTT
CSGVVAGSTDTQYF
>TRBV29-1|.|.|TRBJ2-3
TGCAGCGTTGCTGTCCCCGGAGATACGCAGTATTTT
CSVAVPGDTQYF
>TRBV29-1|TRBD1|.|TRBJ1-3
TGCAGCGTCGGGGGACAGGTCGGCTCTGGAAACACCATATATTTT
CSVGGQVGSGNTIYF
>TRBV5-1|.|.|TRBJ2-7
TGCGCCAGCAGTACCGGGGACATAGTATCCTACGAGCAGTACTTC
CASSTGDIVSYEQYF
>TRBV15|TRBD2|.|TRBJ2-1
TGTGCCACCAATACAGGCGGGAGAGGTTGGCATGAGCAGTTCTTC
CATNTGGRGWHEQFF
>TRBV5-6|.|.|TRBJ2-4
TGTGCCAGCAGCCCCAAGGGAGGACAGTTAGCCAAAAACATTCAGTACTTC
CASSPKGGQLAKNIQYF
>TRBV4-2|.|.|TRBJ1-1
TGTGCCAGCAGCCATGTAGACAGGAGCACTGAAGCTTTCTTT
CASSHVDRSTEAFF
>TRBV20-1|TRBD2|.|TRBJ2-4
TGCAGTGCTAGAGACCCGGGAGGACTAGGGAAAAACATTCAGTACTTC
CSARDPGGLGKNIQYF
>TRBV10-3|.|.|TRBJ2-1
TGTGCCATCAGTGAGGCCCGGGACCCCCCCGGGAGCTCCTACAATGAGCAGTTCTTC
CAISEARDPPGSSYNEQFF
>TRBV29-1|TRBD1|.|TRBJ2-3
TGCAGCGTTGAAGAAGCGGGGACAGGGCTCACAGATACGCAGTATTTT
CSVEEAGTGLTDTQYF
>TRBV12-3/TRBV12-4|TRBD1|.|TRBJ2-7
TGTGCCAGCAGTTTTCCTTTGTCCCGGGACAGGGGGCTGACCTACGAGCAGTACTTC
CASSFPLSRDRGLTYEQYF
>TRBV20-1|TRBD1|.|TRBJ2-7
TGCAGTGCTAGTGGGGGACAGTTAAACGAGCAGTACTTC
CSASGGQLNEQYF
>TRBV20-1|TRBD2|.|TRBJ2-7
TGCAGTGCTAGAAGTAATAGCGGGAGACAGGGCAATGAGCAGTACTTC
CSARSNSGRQGNEQYF
>TRBV3-1|.|.|TRBJ1-4
TGTGCCAGCAGCCAAGATGACAGCAGACTGTTTTTT
CASSQDDSRLFF
>TRBV3-1|TRBD1|.|TRBJ2-1
TGTGCCAGCAGCCCCGGGGTTGAGACAGGGAGATACAATGAGCAGTTCTTC
CASSPGVETGRYNEQFF
>TRBV7-9|.|few|TRBJ2-3
TGTGCCAGCAGCTTAGCTGGGGGGCTAGTGGTAACGCAGTATTTT
CASSLAGGLVVTQYF
>TRBV27|TRBD1|few|TRBJ1-5
TGTGCCAGCAGTCGCTACCACCAAGGGACAGGGCGGAATCAGCCCCAGCATTTT
CASSRYHQGTGRNQPQHF
>TRBV12-3/TRBV12-4|.|few|TRBJ2-7
TGTGCCAGCAGTCCGACCACCATCGCCGACGAGCAGTACTTC
CASSPTTIADEQYF
>TRBV7-3|TRBD2|.|TRBJ2-5
TGTGCCAGCAGCTTTAACGGGAGGTCGGAGACCCAGTACTTC
CASSFNGRSETQYF
>TRBV12-3/TRBV12-4|.|.|TRBJ2-5
TGTGCCAGCAGCCCCCCCGGGAGAGGCCAAGAGACCCAGTACTTC
CASSPPGRGQETQYF
>TRBV6-1|TRBD1|.|TRBJ2-7
TGTGCCAGCAACGGACAGGGACCTTACGAGCAGTACTTC
CASNGQGPYEQYF
>TRBV7-9|.|few|TRBJ1-2
TGTGCCAGCAGCTTAGGGGGGACAAGTGGAAGCTATGGCTACACCTTC
CASSLGGTSGSYGYTF
>TRBV12-3/TRBV12-4|.|.|TRBJ2-3
TGTGCCAGCATTCAAGGAGGACCCGCAGATACGCAGTATTTT
CASIQGGPADTQYF
>TRBV5-1|TRBD1|once|TRBJ1-2
TGCGCCAGCAGCCGGGGAGGGGGCGGCTACACCTTC
CASSRGGGGYTF
>TRBV7-6|.|.|TRBJ2-1
TGTGCCAGCAGCCAACTTGGAGGGCCAGCACCCTACAATGAGCAGTTCTTC
CASSQLGGPAPYNEQFF
>TRBV5-1|TRBD1|.|TRBJ2-2
TGCGCCAGCAGCCCCCGACAGGGAAAGAGAACCGGGGAGCTGTTTTTT
CASSPRQGKRTGELFF
>TRBV20-1|.|.|TRBJ2-6
TGCAGTGCCTATTGGGGGGCCAACGTCCTGACTTTC
CSAYWGANVLTF
>TRBV7-2|TRBD1|.|TRBJ2-5
TGTGCCAGCAGCACCCCTGGACAGGGGCAAGAGACCCAGTACTTC
CASSTPGQGQETQYF
>TRBV5-1|.|few|TRBJ2-1
TGCGCCAGCAGCTTCGGGTGGAGCTCCTACAATGAGCAGTTCTTC
CASSFGWSSYNEQFF
>TRBV7-6|.|.|TRBJ2-1
TGTGCCAGCAGCTTAGCGACTGCGAGCTCCTACAATGAGCAGTTCTTC
CASSLATASSYNEQFF
>TRBV29-1|TRBD1|.|TRBJ1-6
TGCAGCGTTGGAGTCTCGGACAGGCCAAATTCACCCCTCCACTTT
CSVGVSDRPNSPLHF
>TRBV7-9|.|once|TRBJ1-2
TGTGCCAGCAGTTGCGGGCAGAAGCTAAACTATGGCTACACCTTC
CASSCGQKLNYGYTF
>TRBV29-1|.|.|TRBJ2-6
TGCAGCGTTGCCCCCCTCGGTTTCTCTGGGGCCAACGTCCTGACTTTC
CSVAPLGFSGANVLTF
>TRBV29-1|.|few|TRBJ1-2
TGCAGCGTCGACATCACCATATCCCTCGGGGGCTACACCTTC
CSVDITISLGGYTF
>TRBV6-1|TRBD2|few|TRBJ2-7
TGTGCCAGCAGGCCCCGTCTAGCGGGAGGGCTTGCCGAAGAGTACGAGCAGTACTTC
CASRPRLAGGLAEEYEQYF